The clone carrying this TCR beta chain occurred many times. Antigen specificity is unknown. V lost 8 bases, J lost 0 bases, and 9 bases lay in between. CDR3 length: 13 residues. Germline V lookup: CDR1 KGHSH, CDR2 LQKENI. Every donor had blood drawn once into heparin, 100 to 150 mL on average. This sample was taken from a study of beta chain features in type 1 diabetes. Study-wide results and caveats: Insertions were fewer and deletions more numerous at VDJ junctions in type 1 diabetes patients. PCR might favor shorter templates, but any such skew would affect patients and controls equally.

The authors reverse transcribed all of the isolated RNA, so sequencing captured expressed TCRB transcripts. Sequencing of naive, central memory and regulatory T cell samples gave an average of about 3.7 million reads. This table comes from immunoSEQ multiplex PCR, and its TCRdb copy is limited to in-frame clones, with some not included. The repertoire includes about 210,000 clones, about 11% of them detected once, and 1% to 1.5% sits in the top ten. The chain recombines TRBV18 with TRBJ2-3; D is uncertain. The receptor's source is a man aged 18 to 29 in good health. Sequencing used central memory CD4+ T cells from blood. The CDR3 protein is CASAPASTDTQYF. The CDR3 DNA follows: TGTGCCAGCGCCCCCGCTAGCACAGATACGCAGTATTTT.